Below, 27 T cell receptor beta chains from the same sample are listed, as sequenced in a study of shared clonotypes between healthy human individuals. Data came from immunoSEQ multiplex PCR; TCRdb stores just in-frame clones and leaves some out. This sample has about 730,000 clones, with roughly 72% found just once. Sequencing used memory CD4+ T cells sorted from blood. Subset reported: CD45RA-negative fraction. These receptors originate from a woman aged 25 to 39 in good health.

This clone was detected only a few times. J is TRBJ2-1 and V is TRBV25-1, with 10 nucleotides matching TRBD2. The CDR3 runs to 18 residues. Looked up from germline, CDR1 is MGHDK and CDR2 is SYGVNS. J was trimmed by 3 bases and V by 4 bases; bases with no gene match: 12. In DNA form, the CDR3 reads TGTGCCAGCAGTGGTACTAGCGGGGAGTCTATCTACTACAATGAGCAGTTCTTC. This gives the protein CASSGTSGESIYYNEQFF.

The V gene is TRBV19, the J gene TRBJ2-2; D may be TRBD2 (7 bases). CDR1 is LNHDA, CDR2 SQIVND, per germline (reference sequence). V lost 2 bases, J lost 5 bases, and 15 bases lay in between. The CDR3 is 16 residues long. This CDR3 is CASSILAGAGTGELFF. The CDR3, as DNA: TGTGCCAGTAGTATACTGGCGGGGGCGGGTACCGGGGAGCTGTTTTTT.

This clone occurred once. The chain combines TRBV28 with TRBJ2-3; 10 positions match TRBD2. V dropped 6 bases and J dropped 7; count of bases not matched to a gene: 7. The germline V gene encodes CDR1 MDHEN and CDR2 SYDVKM. The CDR3 totals 14 residues. The CDR3 DNA is TGTGCCAGCAGCACTAGCGGGAACGTGAATACGCAGTATTTT. Its translation is CASSTSGNVNTQYF. The full variable domain, rest sourced from reference TRBV28 and TRBJ2-3, is DVKVTQSSRYLVKRTGEKVFLECVQDMDHENMFWYRQDPGLGLRLIYFSYDVKMKEKGDIPEGYSVSREKKERFSLILESASTNQTSMYLCASSTSGNVNTQYFGPGTRLTVL.

The chain has TRBV18 and TRBJ2-4; D unresolved. The length of the CDR3 is 16 residues. Germline-derived CDR1 and CDR2 are KGHSH and LQKENI. The V gene lost 2 bases and the J gene lost 0 bases, with 11 bases spanning the gap. CDR3 in DNA: TGTGCCAGCTCACCAATGATTACGGGAGCCAAAAACATTCAGTACTTC. The encoded protein is CASSPMITGAKNIQYF.

Only one count was recorded for this clone. The rearrangement joins TRBV7-2 to TRBJ2-3, with unresolved D. CDR3 length: 15 residues. Looked up from germline, CDR1 is SGHTA and CDR2 is FQGNSA. Deletions cut 1 base from V and 1 base from J, with 9 bases between. CDR3 region: CASSLGGYGTDTQYF. The CDR3 DNA is TGTGCCAGCAGCTTAGGCGGTTATGGCACAGATACGCAGTATTTT.

This rearrangement joins TRBV28 to TRBJ1-5; D gene unclear. The V gene lost 3 bases and the J gene lost 5 bases, with 8 bases spanning the gap. Germline V lookup: CDR1 MDHEN, CDR2 SYDVKM. The CDR3 length is 13 residues. CDR3 sequence (DNA): TGTGCCAGCAGTTTTCAACTTTATCAGCCCCAGCATTTT. It translates to CASSFQLYQPQHF.

J is TRBJ2-5 and V is TRBV2; 7 positions agree with TRBD2. CDR1 and CDR2 (germline): SNHLY, FYNNEI. Trimming at V came to 7 bases and at J to 5 bases, leaving 13 bases not matched to a gene. The CDR3 spans 15 residues. The CDR3 spells CASKDSSGKLETQYF. For the CDR3, the DNA is TGTGCCAGCAAAGATTCGAGCGGGAAGTTGGAGACCCAGTACTTC.

The V call is TRBV2, the J call TRBJ2-2; 9 bases fit TRBD2. J was trimmed by 6 bases and V by 3 bases; bases with no gene match: 8. There are 16 residues in the CDR3. Germline V gene lookup returns CDR1 SNHLY and CDR2 FYNNEI. Written as DNA, the CDR3 is TGTGCCAGCAGTGAGAGGGTAGCGGGAGACTCCGGGGAGCTGTTTTTT. Amino acid sequence: CASSERVAGDSGELFF.

The CDR3 region is CASSPGWREGRYEQYF. CDR3 nucleotide sequence: TGTGCCAGCAGCCCAGGTTGGCGGGAGGGCCGTTACGAGCAGTACTTC. The genes are TRBV11-2 and TRBJ2-7; TRBD2 aligns across 9 bases. Germline CDR1 SGHAT, CDR2 FQNNGV. V shed 5 bases and J 4 bases; nucleotides not matched to a gene: 12. The CDR3 has 16 residues.

The genes are TRBV6-4 and TRBJ2-1, with 12 bases fitting TRBD2. The CDR3 extends over 18 amino acids. The V gene end was trimmed by 5 bases and the J gene end by 4 bases; junction bases not matched to a gene: 12. Germline V gene data show CDR1 as MRHNA and CDR2 as SNTAGT. CDR3 region: CASSPYPLTSGSYNEQFF. CDR3 DNA sequence: TGTGCCAGCAGTCCCTACCCTCTGACTAGCGGGAGTTACAATGAGCAGTTCTTC.

The chain has TRBV5-1 and TRBJ2-7; 11 bases map to TRBD1. The J segment lost 2 bases and the V segment lost 4 bases, leaving 5 bases of the junction unmatched. The CDR3 has 15 amino acids. Germline V lookup: CDR1 SGHRS, CDR2 YFSETQ. The CDR3 nucleotides are TGCGCCAGCAGCAGGACAGGGGGCAAGGCCTACGAGCAGTACTTC. The encoded protein is CASSRTGGKAYEQYF.

This clone was seen more than once but under ten times. In the same sample, other DNA sequences code for this CDR3. The chain carries TRBV15 and TRBJ1-2; D is ambiguous. Germline V gene sequence: CDR1 LNHNV, CDR2 YYDKDF (reference sequence). Trimming took 0 bases from V and 1 from J, leaving 6 bases between them. The CDR3 totals 14 residues. This chain's CDR3 is CATSRDRGNYGYTF. The CDR3 region has the DNA TGTGCCACCAGCAGAGATCGGGGTAACTATGGCTACACCTTC.

This chain joins TRBV5-1 and TRBJ2-1; D may correspond to TRBD1 or TRBD2 (5 bases each). The CDR3 is 15 residues long. V was pared by 1 base and J by 0 bases, with 8 bases between. Germline lookup yields CDR1 SGHRS and CDR2 YFSETQ. DNA for the CDR3: TGCGCCAGCAGCTTGTCGGGGCCCTCCTACAATGAGCAGTTCTTC. It specifies CASSLSGPSYNEQFF.

This chain connects TRBV19 to TRBJ1-2; no clear D gene. Germline CDR1 reads LNHDA; CDR2 reads SQIVND (reference sequence). V lost 7 bases and J 2 bases, leaving 8 bases between the germline ends. The CDR3 runs 12 residues. In DNA form, the CDR3 reads TGTGCCAGTACTCCAGACAACTATGGCTACACCTTC. This translates into CASTPDNYGYTF.

CDR3 protein: CASSLSSLFLVQNYSEQYF. The DNA of the CDR3 is TGCGCCAGCAGCTTGTCTTCGCTCTTTCTAGTACAGAATTACTCCGAGCAGTACTTC. This chain links TRBV5-1 with TRBJ2-7, with D uncertain. Trimming took off 1 base at V and 6 bases at J, with 29 bases between the two ends. The CDR3 covers 19 residues. The V gene's germline CDR1 is SGHRS and CDR2 YFSETQ.

The rearrangement links TRBV19 to TRBJ2-5; 7 nucleotides line up with TRBD1. Germline-derived CDR1 and CDR2 are LNHDA and SQIVND (reference sequence). Germline trimming cut 5 bases from V and 1 base from J; bases unmatched to any gene: 7. This CDR3 region has 15 residues. This CDR3 is CASSLTGTAQETQYF. The CDR3 DNA sequence: TGTGCCAGTAGTCTCACCGGGACAGCCCAAGAGACCCAGTACTTC. Full variable domain (remainder filled in from reference TRBV19 and TRBJ2-5): DGGITQSPKYLFRKEGQNVTLSCEQNLNHDAMYWYRQDPGQGLRLIYYSQIVNDFQKGDIAEGYSVSREKKESFPLTVTSAQKNPTAFYLCASSLTGTAQETQYFGPGTRLLVL.

In regard to this clone: This same CDR3 is encoded by further DNA sequences in the sample. The V and J genes are TRBV11-2 and TRBJ2-1, with 11 bases matching TRBD1. The V gene's germline CDR1 is SGHAT and CDR2 FQNNGV. The CDR3 is made up of 17 amino acids. V lost 0 bases to trimming and J lost 3 bases; unmatched junction nucleotides: 4. CDR3 loop: CASSLDGGTGGYNEQFF. The CDR3 bases are TGTGCCAGCAGCTTAGATGGAGGGACAGGGGGCTACAATGAGCAGTTCTTC.

The genes are TRBV5-4 and TRBJ2-5; the D gene could be TRBD1 or TRBD2 (6 bases each). The CDR3 is made up of 14 amino acids. Germline CDR1 is SGHNT and CDR2 is YYREEE (reference sequence). Trimming left V 4 bases short and J 6 bases short, with 16 bases between. CDR3 sequence reads: CASSQGPRGQTQYF. DNA of the CDR3: TGTGCCAGCAGCCAAGGGCCTCGGGGGCAGACCCAGTACTTC.

The rearrangement links TRBV15 to TRBJ2-2; D might be TRBD1 (6 bases). Germline CDR1 and CDR2: LNHNV and YYDKDF (reference sequence). This CDR3 has 16 amino acids. Trimming pared 1 base from V and 4 bases from J, leaving 13 bases between. This CDR3 is CATSRVAGDPTGELFF. CDR3 DNA: TGTGCCACCAGCAGAGTAGCAGGGGACCCCACCGGGGAGCTGTTTTTT.

V is TRBV11-2 and J is TRBJ2-3; 9 bases fit TRBD2. The CDR3 is made up of 15 amino acids. The V gene end was trimmed by 3 bases and the J gene end by 5 bases; junction bases not matched to a gene: 6. Germline V gene sequence: CDR1 SGHAT, CDR2 FQNNGV. Written as DNA, the CDR3 is TGTGCCAGCAGCTTCGGGGCGGGAGGGATAGATACGCAGTATTTT. It specifies CASSFGAGGIDTQYF. Full variable domain (remainder filled in from reference TRBV11-2 and TRBJ2-3): EAGVAQSPRYKIIEKRQSVAFWCNPISGHATLYWYQQILGQGPKLLIQFQNNGVVDDSQLPKDRFSAERLKGVDSTLKIQPAKLEDSAVYLCASSFGAGGIDTQYFGPGTRLTVL.

The chain combines TRBV5-1 with TRBJ2-6; D remains ambiguous. This CDR3 spans 14 amino acids. The germline V gene encodes CDR1 SGHRS and CDR2 YFSETQ. V was clipped by 0 bases and J by 3 bases, with 4 bases between them. The CDR3 sequence: CASSLVGGANVLTF. As DNA, the CDR3 is TGCGCCAGCAGCTTGGTGGGTGGGGCCAACGTCCTGACTTTC.

The sample holds many counts of this clone. The chain joins TRBV25-1 to TRBJ2-5; 15 bases are a match to TRBD2. After removal of 4 bases from V and 4 bases from J, the junction contained 7 bases not matched to a gene. The length of the CDR3 is 17 residues. Per the germline V gene, CDR1 is MGHDK and CDR2 is SYGVNS. The CDR3 is CASSGIAGLAGGETQYF. CDR3 coding DNA: TGTGCCAGCAGTGGGATCGCGGGACTAGCGGGAGGAGAGACCCAGTACTTC.

The chain couples TRBV9 to TRBJ2-1; D may correspond to TRBD1 or TRBD2 (6 bases each). Between the trimmed V and J ends, which lost 8 bases and 6 bases, there was a span of 15 bases. The CDR3 is 13 residues long. Germline V gene sequence: CDR1 SGDLS, CDR2 YYNGEE. DNA of the CDR3: TGTGCCAGTCAACGGAGGGGGGCCAATGAGCAGTTCTTC. Translating it yields CASQRRGANEQFF.

Only a few counts were recorded for this clone. The genes are TRBV11-3 and TRBJ2-2, with TRBD2 matching over 14 bases. Germline-derived CDR1 and CDR2 are SGHNT and YENEEA. Trimming took 4 bases from V and 7 from J; bases not matched to a gene: 8. The length of the CDR3 is 17 residues. CDR3 residues: CASSSRLAGGPNGELFF. The CDR3 DNA is TGTGCCAGCAGCTCCAGACTAGCGGGAGGGCCGAACGGGGAGCTGTTTTTT.

This clone was found a few times. J is TRBJ2-1 and V is TRBV6-1; 8 positions match TRBD2. V shed 4 bases and J 2 bases; nucleotides not matched to a gene: 7. The CDR3 covers 16 residues. The germline gives CDR1 MNHNS, CDR2 SASEGT. CDR3 residues: CASSVLEREPYNEQFF. The CDR3 bases are TGTGCCAGCAGTGTGTTGGAGCGGGAGCCCTACAATGAGCAGTTCTTC.

Notes on this clone: Distinct nucleotide sequences in the sample also encode this CDR3. The chain employs TRBV7-6 and TRBJ1-1; weak D call: TRBD1 (5 bases). Germline CDR1 is SGHVS and CDR2 is FNYEAQ. Trimming shortened V by 2 bases and J by 1 base, and 5 bases separated the two germline ends. The CDR3 extends over 13 amino acids. In DNA, the CDR3 is TGTGCCAGCAGCTTAACAGGGAACACTGAAGCTTTCTTT. Translation: CASSLTGNTEAFF.

The V call is TRBV19, the J call TRBJ2-2, with 7 positions matching TRBD2. CDR3 length: 15 residues. CDR1 is LNHDA and CDR2 is SQIVND in the germline V gene (reference sequence). The V segment lost 7 bases and the J segment 1 base; nucleotides outside the gene matches: 6. The CDR3: CASKEIAGNTGELFF. Written as DNA, the CDR3 is TGTGCCAGTAAAGAGATAGCGGGGAACACCGGGGAGCTGTTTTTT.